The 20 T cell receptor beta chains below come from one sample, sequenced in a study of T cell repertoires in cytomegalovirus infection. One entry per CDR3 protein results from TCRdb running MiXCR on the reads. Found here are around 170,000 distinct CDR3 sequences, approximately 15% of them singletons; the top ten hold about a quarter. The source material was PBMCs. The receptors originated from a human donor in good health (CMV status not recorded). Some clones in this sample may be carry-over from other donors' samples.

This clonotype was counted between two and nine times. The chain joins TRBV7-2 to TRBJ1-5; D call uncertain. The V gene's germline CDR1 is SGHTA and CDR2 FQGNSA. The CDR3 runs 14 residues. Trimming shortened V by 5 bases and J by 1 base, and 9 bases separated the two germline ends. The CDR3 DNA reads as TGTGCCAGCAGCGTAAGAGGGAGCAATCAGCCCCAGCATTTT. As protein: CASSVRGSNQPQHF.

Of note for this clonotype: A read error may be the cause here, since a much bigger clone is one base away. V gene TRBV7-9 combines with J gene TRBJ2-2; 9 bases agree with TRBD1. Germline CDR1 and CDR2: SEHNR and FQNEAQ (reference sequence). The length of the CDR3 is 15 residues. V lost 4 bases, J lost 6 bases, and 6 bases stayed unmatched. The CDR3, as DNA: TGTGCCAGCAGCTCCGACAGGGGGATGGCCGGGGAGCTGTTTTTT. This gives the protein CASSSDRGMAGELFF. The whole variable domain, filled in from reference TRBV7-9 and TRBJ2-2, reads DTGVSQNPRHKITKRGQNVTFRCDPISEHNRLYWYRQTLGQGPEFLTYFQNEAQLEKSRLLSDRFSAERPKGSFSTLEIQRTEQGDSAMYLCASSSDRGMAGELFFGEGSRLTVL.

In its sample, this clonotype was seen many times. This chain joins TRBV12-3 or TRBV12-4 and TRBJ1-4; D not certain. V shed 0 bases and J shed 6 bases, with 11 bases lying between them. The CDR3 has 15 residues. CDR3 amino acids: CASSLAASGYEKLFF. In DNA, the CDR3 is TGTGCCAGCAGTTTAGCGGCTTCGGGGTATGAAAAACTGTTTTTT.

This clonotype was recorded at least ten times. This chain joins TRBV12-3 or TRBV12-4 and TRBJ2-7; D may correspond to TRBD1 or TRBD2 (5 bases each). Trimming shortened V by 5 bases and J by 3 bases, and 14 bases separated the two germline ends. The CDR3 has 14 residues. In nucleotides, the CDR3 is TGTGCCAGCAGTGCCAAGAGGGGAGACTACGAGCAGTACTTC. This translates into CASSAKRGDYEQYF.

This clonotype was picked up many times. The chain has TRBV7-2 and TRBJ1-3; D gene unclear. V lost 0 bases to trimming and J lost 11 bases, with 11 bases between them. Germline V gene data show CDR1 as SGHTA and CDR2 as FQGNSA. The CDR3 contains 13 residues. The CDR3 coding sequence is TGTGCCAGCAGCTTAGCGCCGGGGAGCCCCATATATTTT. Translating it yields CASSLAPGSPIYF.

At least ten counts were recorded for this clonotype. For the CDR3, the DNA is TGCAGTTCATGGGGCGGCGCCGGCGCCAACGTCCTGACTTTC. Its translation is CSSWGGAGANVLTF. V gene TRBV29-1 combines with J gene TRBJ2-6, with D perhaps TRBD1 (5 bases). CDR3 length equals 14 residues. The germline V gene encodes CDR1 SQVTM and CDR2 ANQGSEA.

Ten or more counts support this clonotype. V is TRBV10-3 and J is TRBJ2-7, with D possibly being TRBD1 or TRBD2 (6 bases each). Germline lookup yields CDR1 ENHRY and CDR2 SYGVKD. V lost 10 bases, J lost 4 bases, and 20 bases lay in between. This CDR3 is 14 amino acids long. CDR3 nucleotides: TGTGCCAGCCGGGAGACAGGATCAATTTACGAGCAGTACTTC. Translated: CASRETGSIYEQYF.

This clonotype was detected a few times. CDR3: CASSLRQGGGELFF. The DNA of the CDR3 is TGCGCCAGCAGCTTGCGACAGGGAGGCGGGGAGCTGTTTTTT. The rearrangement links TRBV5-1 to TRBJ2-2, with D maybe TRBD1 (7 bases). CDR3 size: 14 residues. CDR1 and CDR2 (germline): SGHRS, YFSETQ. V was cut by 1 base and J by 7 bases, with 11 bases left in between.

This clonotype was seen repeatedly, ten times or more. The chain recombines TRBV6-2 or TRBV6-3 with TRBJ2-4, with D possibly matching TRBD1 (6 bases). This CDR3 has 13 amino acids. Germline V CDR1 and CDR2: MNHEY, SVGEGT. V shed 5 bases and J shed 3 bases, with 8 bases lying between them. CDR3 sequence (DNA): TGTGCCAGCAGTAAGGACAGCAAAAACATTCAGTACTTC. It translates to CASSKDSKNIQYF.

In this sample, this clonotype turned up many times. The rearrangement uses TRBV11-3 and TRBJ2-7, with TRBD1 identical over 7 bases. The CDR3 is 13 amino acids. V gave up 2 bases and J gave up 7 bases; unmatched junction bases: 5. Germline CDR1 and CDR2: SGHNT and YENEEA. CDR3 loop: CASSLRQGREQYF. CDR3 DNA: TGTGCCAGCAGCTTACGACAGGGAAGAGAGCAGTACTTC. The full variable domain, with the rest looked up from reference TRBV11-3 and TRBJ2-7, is EAGVVQSPRYKIIEKKQPVAFWCNPISGHNTLYWYLQNLGQGPELLIRYENEEAVDDSQLPKDRFSAERLKGVDSTLKIQPAELGDSAVYLCASSLRQGREQYFGPGTRLTVT.

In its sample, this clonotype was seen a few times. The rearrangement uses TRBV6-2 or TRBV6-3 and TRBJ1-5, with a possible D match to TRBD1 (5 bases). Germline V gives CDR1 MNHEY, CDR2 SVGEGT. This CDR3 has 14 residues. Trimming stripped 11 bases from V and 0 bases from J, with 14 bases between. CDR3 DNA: TGTGCCTCCTCGGGGCCCTATAGCAATCAGCCCCAGCATTTT. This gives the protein CASSGPYSNQPQHF.

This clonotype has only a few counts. CDR3 amino acids: CASSFSGVTDYEQYF. The CDR3 bases are TGTGCCAGCAGTTTCTCAGGGGTTACGGACTACGAGCAGTACTTC. This chain links TRBV28 with TRBJ2-7; D possibly corresponds to TRBD1 (6 bases). CDR1 is MDHEN and CDR2 is SYDVKM in the germline V gene. The CDR3 is 15 amino acids. V gave up 3 bases and J gave up 3 bases, with 15 bases separating them.

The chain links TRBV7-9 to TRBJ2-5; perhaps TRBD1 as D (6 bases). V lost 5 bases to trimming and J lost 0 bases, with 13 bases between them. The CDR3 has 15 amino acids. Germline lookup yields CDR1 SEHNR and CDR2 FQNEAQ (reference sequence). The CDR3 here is CASSPPQGYQETQYF. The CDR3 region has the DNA TGTGCCAGCAGCCCTCCACAGGGTTACCAAGAGACCCAGTACTTC.

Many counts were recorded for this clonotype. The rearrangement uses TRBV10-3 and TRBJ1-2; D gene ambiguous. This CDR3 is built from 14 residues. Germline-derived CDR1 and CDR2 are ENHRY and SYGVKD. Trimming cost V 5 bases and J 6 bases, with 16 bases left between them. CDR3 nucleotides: TGTGCCATCAGTCTAATTGCGTCCCTTGATGGCTACACCTTC. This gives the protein CAISLIASLDGYTF.

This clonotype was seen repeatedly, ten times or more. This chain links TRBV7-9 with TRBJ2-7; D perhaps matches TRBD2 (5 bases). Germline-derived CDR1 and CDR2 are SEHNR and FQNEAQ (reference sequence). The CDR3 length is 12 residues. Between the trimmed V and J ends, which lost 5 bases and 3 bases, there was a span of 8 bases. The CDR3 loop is CASSRGLYEQYF. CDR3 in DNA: TGTGCCAGCAGCCGGGGTCTCTACGAGCAGTACTTC. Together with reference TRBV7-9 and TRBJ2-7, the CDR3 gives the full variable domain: DTGVSQNPRHKITKRGQNVTFRCDPISEHNRLYWYRQTLGQGPEFLTYFQNEAQLEKSRLLSDRFSAERPKGSFSTLEIQRTEQGDSAMYLCASSRGLYEQYFGPGTRLTVT.

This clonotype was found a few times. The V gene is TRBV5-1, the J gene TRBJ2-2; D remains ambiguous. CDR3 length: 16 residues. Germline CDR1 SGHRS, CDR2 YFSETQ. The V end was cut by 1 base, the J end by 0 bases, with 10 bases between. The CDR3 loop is CASSLPPTPNTGELFF. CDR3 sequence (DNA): TGCGCCAGCAGCTTGCCCCCGACCCCGAACACCGGGGAGCTGTTTTTT.

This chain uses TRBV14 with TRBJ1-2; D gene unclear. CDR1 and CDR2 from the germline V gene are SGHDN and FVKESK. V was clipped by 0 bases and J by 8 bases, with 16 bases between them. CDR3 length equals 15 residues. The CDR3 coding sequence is TGTGCCAGCAGCCAAGAGGGGAGGATCTCTTCAGGCTACACCTTC. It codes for CASSQEGRISSGYTF.

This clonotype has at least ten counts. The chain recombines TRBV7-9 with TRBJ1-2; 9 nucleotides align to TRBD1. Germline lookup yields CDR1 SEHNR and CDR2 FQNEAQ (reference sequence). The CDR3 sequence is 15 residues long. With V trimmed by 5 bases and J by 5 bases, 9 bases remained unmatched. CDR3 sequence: CASSGPPGQGYGYTF. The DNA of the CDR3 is TGTGCCAGCAGCGGCCCTCCGGGACAGGGATATGGCTACACCTTC.

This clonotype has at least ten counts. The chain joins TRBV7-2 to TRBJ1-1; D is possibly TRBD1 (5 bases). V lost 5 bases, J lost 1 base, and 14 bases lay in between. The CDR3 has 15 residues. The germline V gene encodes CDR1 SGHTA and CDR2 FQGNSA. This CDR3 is CASSPGRLGNTEAFF. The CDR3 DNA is TGTGCCAGCAGCCCGGGACGACTGGGGAACACTGAAGCTTTCTTT.

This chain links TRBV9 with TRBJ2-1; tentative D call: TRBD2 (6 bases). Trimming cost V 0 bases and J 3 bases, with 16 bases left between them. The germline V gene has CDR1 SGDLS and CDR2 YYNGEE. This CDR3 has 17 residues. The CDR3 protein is CASSVATRGGDYNEQFF. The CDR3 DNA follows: TGTGCCAGCAGCGTAGCTACTCGCGGAGGGGACTACAATGAGCAGTTCTTC.